Below, 7 T cell receptor beta chains from the same sample are listed, as sequenced in a study of CD8 T cells in ankylosing spondylitis. TCRdb itself ran the 5' RACE reads through MiXCR, one entry per CDR3 protein. This sample has 200,000 to 300,000 distinct CDR3 sequences, with 8% to 11% found just once. Sequenced: blood, either unsorted or a sorted T cell fraction (not recorded which). These receptors were taken from a male donor with ankylosing spondylitis or in good health (not recorded which).

A remark on this clonotype: One junction end does not reproduce the germline sequence, and a read error may be involved. CDR3 nucleotide sequence: TGTGCCAGCAACTTAGTCGAGGGAATCTACACCTTC. Residues: CASNLVEGIYTF. The V and J genes are TRBV7-9 and TRBJ1-2; no clear D gene. Germline V CDR1 and CDR2: SEHNR, FQNEAQ (reference sequence). This CDR3 contains 12 residues.

This clonotype was recorded many times. The chain uses TRBV5-1 and TRBJ2-1, with 10 nucleotides matching TRBD2. The V and J ends lost 3 bases and 4 bases, in that order; junction bases with no gene match: 4. The CDR3 has 15 residues. Germline CDR1 reads SGHRS; CDR2 reads YFSETQ. The DNA for the CDR3 is TGCGCCAGCAGCTACACTAGCGGGAAGTACAATGAGCAGTTCTTC. Its translation is CASSYTSGKYNEQFF. Together with reference TRBV5-1 and TRBJ2-1, the CDR3 gives the full variable domain: KAGVTQTPRYLIKTRGQQVTLSCSPISGHRSVSWYQQTPGQGLQFLFEYFSETQRNKGNFPGRFSGRQFSNSRSEMNVSTLELGDSALYLCASSYTSGKYNEQFFGPGTRLTVL.

This clonotype appeared a few times. The chain recombines TRBV11-2 with TRBJ2-3, with TRBD2 matching over 12 bases. Trimming took 4 bases from V and 6 from J; bases not matched to a gene: 8. This CDR3 comprises 16 residues. Germline loops: CDR1 SGHAT, CDR2 FQNNGV. The CDR3 sequence: CASSSTSGSAVDTQYF. CDR3 coding DNA: TGTGCCAGCAGCTCGACTAGCGGGAGTGCGGTGGATACGCAGTATTTT. The full variable domain, its missing parts supplied by reference TRBV11-2 and TRBJ2-3, is EAGVAQSPRYKIIEKRQSVAFWCNPISGHATLYWYQQILGQGPKLLIQFQNNGVVDDSQLPKDRFSAERLKGVDSTLKIQPAKLEDSAVYLCASSSTSGSAVDTQYFGPGTRLTVL.

In its sample, this clonotype was seen a few times. This rearrangement joins TRBV7-2 to TRBJ1-4; no clear D gene. CDR1 and CDR2 (germline): SGHTA, FQGNSA. The CDR3 extends over 14 amino acids. V was clipped by 5 bases and J by 5 bases, with 12 bases between them. Written as DNA, the CDR3 is TGTGCCAGCAGCCCCGGGGTTCACAATGAAAAACTGTTTTTT. Its translation is CASSPGVHNEKLFF.

This clonotype was observed many times. V gene TRBV19 combines with J gene TRBJ1-1, with 7 positions matching TRBD1. Germline V gene data show CDR1 as LNHDA and CDR2 as SQIVND (reference sequence). The CDR3 covers 14 residues. The V gene end was trimmed by 7 bases and the J gene end by 0 bases; junction bases not matched to a gene: 5. CDR3 DNA: TGTGCCAGTACCCTGACAGGGATGAACACTGAAGCTTTCTTT. The encoded protein is CASTLTGMNTEAFF.

This clonotype has just a few counts. The CDR3 sequence is CASSEFSGANVLTF. For the CDR3, the DNA is TGTGCCAGCAGTGAGTTTTCAGGGGCCAACGTCCTGACTTTC. This sequence joins TRBV6-1 and TRBJ2-6; no reliable D call. Germline V CDR1 and CDR2: MNHNS, SASEGT. The germline V and J ends were trimmed by 3 bases and 4 bases, with 7 bases remaining between them. The CDR3 has 14 amino acids.

This clonotype was counted at least ten times. The chain uses TRBV29-1 and TRBJ1-2; 11 bases are shared with TRBD1. This CDR3 region has 16 residues. Unmatched junction bases numbered 10, after V lost 6 bases and J lost 1 base. Germline loops: CDR1 SQVTM, CDR2 ANQGSEA. The CDR3 protein is CSVMDRGRGSNYGYTF. CDR3 nucleotides: TGCAGCGTCATGGACAGGGGGCGAGGTAGTAACTATGGCTACACCTTC.